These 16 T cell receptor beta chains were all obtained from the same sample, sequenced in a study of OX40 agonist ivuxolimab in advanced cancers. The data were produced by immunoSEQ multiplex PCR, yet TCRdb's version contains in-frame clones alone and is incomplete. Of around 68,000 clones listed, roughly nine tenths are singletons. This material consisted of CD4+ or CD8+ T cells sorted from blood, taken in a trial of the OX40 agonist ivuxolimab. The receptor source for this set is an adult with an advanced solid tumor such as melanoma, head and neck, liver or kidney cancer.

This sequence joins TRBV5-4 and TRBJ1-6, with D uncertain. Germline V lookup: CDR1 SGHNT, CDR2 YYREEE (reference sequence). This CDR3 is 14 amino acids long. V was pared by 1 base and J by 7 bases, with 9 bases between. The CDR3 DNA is TGTGCCAGCAGCTTGTTAGCAGGAAATTCACCCCTCCACTTT. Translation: CASSLLAGNSPLHF.

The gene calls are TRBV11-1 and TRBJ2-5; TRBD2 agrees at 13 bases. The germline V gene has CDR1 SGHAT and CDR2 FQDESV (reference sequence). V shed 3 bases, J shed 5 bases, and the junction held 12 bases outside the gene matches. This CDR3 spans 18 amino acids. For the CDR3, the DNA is TGTGCCAGCAGCTTGGGACTAGCGGGACGGGCCCCAATGGAGACCCAGTACTTC. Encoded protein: CASSLGLAGRAPMETQYF. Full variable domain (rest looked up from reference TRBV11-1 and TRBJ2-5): EAEVAQSPRYKITEKSQAVAFWCDPISGHATLYWYRQILGQGPELLVQFQDESVVDDSQLPKDRFSAERLKGVDSTLKIQPAELGDSAMYLCASSLGLAGRAPMETQYFGPGTRLLVL.

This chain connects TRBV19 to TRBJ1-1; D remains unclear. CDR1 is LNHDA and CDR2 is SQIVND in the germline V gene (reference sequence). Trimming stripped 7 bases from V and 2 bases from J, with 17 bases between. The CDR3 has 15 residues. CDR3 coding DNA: TGTGCCAGTACCACTGAACCGAGAGGAAACACTGAAGCTTTCTTT. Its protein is CASTTEPRGNTEAFF.

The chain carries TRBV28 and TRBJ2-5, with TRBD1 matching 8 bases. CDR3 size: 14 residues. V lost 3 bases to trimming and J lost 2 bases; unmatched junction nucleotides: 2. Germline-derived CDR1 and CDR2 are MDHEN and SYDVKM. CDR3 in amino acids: CASSFNRGQETQYF. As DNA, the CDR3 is TGTGCCAGCAGTTTTAACAGGGGGCAAGAGACCCAGTACTTC.

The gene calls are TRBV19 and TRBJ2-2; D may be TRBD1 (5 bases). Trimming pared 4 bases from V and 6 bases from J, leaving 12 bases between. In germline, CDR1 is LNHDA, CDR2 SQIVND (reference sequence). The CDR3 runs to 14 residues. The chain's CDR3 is CASSSQKGSGELFF. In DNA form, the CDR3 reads TGTGCCAGTAGTAGCCAAAAGGGGTCCGGGGAGCTGTTTTTT.

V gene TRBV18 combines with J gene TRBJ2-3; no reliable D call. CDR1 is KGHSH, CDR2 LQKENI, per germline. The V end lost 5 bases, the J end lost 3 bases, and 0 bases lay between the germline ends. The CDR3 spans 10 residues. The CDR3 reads CASSTDTQYF. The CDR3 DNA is TGTGCCAGCTCAACAGATACGCAGTATTTT.

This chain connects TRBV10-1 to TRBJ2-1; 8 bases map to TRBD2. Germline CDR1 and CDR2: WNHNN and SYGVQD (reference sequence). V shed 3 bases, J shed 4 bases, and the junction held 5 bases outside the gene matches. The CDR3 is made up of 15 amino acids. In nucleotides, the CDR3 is TGCGCCAGCAGTGAAGAATTAGCGGGATACAATGAGCAGTTCTTC. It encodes CASSEELAGYNEQFF.

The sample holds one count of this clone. DNA for the CDR3: TGTGCCAGCAGCTTAGGTGGCTTCACAGATACGCAGTATTTT. It specifies CASSLGGFTDTQYF. The chain combines TRBV11-3 with TRBJ2-3; D remains unclear. The germline V and J ends were trimmed by 1 base and 2 bases, with 7 bases remaining between them. Germline CDR1 reads SGHNT; CDR2 reads YENEEA. This CDR3 has 14 residues. Full variable domain (remainder filled in from reference TRBV11-3 and TRBJ2-3): EAGVVQSPRYKIIEKKQPVAFWCNPISGHNTLYWYLQNLGQGPELLIRYENEEAVDDSQLPKDRFSAERLKGVDSTLKIQPAELGDSAVYLCASSLGGFTDTQYFGPGTRLTVL.

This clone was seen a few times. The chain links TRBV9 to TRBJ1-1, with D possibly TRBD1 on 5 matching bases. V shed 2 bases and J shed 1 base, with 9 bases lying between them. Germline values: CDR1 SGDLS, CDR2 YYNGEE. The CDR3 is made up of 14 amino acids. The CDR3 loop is CASSVRGENTEAFF. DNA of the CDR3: TGTGCCAGCAGCGTGAGGGGAGAGAACACTGAAGCTTTCTTT.

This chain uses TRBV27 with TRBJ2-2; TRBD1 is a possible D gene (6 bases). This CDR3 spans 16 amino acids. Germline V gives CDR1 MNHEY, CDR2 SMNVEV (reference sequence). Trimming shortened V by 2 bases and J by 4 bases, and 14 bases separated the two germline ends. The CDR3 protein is CASSLRPGQTTGELFF. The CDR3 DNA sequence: TGTGCCAGCAGTTTACGCCCGGGACAAACCACCGGGGAGCTGTTTTTT.

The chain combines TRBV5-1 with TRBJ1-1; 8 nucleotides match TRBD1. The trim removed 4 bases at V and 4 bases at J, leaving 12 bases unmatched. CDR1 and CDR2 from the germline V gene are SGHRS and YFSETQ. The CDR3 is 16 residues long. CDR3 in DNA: TGCGCCAGCAGCCCAGCTCGGGACAGGTTGGGCACTGAAGCTTTCTTT. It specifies CASSPARDRLGTEAFF.

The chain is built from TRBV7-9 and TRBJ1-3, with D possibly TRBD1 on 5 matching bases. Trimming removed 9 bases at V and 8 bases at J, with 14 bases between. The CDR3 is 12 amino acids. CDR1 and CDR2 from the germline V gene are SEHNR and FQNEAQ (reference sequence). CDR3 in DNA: TGTGCCAGGCATCATTTGGGGGACACCATATATTTT. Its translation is CARHHLGDTIYF.

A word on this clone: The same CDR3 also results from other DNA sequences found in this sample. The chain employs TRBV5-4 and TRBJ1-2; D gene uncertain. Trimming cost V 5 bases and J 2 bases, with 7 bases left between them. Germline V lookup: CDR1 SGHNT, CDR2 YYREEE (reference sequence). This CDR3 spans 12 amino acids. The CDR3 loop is CASSSGNYGYTF. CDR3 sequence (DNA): TGTGCCAGCAGTTCCGGGAACTATGGCTACACCTTC. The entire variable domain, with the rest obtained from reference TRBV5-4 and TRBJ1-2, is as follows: ETGVTQSPTHLIKTRGQQVTLRCSSQSGHNTVSWYQQALGQGPQFIFQYYREEENGRGNFPPRFSGLQFPNYSSELNVNALELDDSALYLCASSSGNYGYTFGSGTRLTVV.

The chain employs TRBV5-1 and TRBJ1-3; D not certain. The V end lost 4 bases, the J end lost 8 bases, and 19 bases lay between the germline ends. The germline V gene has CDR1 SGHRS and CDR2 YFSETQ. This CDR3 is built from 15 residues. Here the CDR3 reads CASSRRRSTTDTIYF. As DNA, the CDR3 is TGCGCCAGCAGCAGGCGGAGGTCAACAACGGACACCATATATTTT.

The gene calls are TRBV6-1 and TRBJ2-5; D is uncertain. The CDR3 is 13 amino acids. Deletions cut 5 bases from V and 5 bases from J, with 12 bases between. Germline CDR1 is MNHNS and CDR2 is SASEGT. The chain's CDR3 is CASSINGGETQYF. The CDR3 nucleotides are TGTGCCAGCAGTATAAACGGTGGGGAGACCCAGTACTTC.

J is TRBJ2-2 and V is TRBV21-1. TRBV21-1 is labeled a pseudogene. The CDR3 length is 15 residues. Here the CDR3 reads CASSAWGAPPRELFF. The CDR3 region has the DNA TGTGCCAGCAGCGCCTGGGGGGCCCCACCCCGGGAGCTGTTTTTT.